This T cell receptor (beta chain) was documented in a study of shared clonotypes between healthy human individuals. Whole-study findings and limits: Clonotype sharing across donors was expected to vary with sequencing depth.

Concerning this clone: Its target is not known.

Deep was the level used in running the assay. Measured with immunoSEQ multiplex PCR; TCRdb has only the in-frame clones, and not every one. The profile covers millions of clones, with approximately 94% appearing a single time and around 0.14% taken by the ten largest. The donor population consisted of healthy HIV-negative adults with no recent acute infections or vaccinations. Naive CD45RA+ and memory CD45RA-negative subsets were split from CD4+ cells. V was clipped by 5 bases and J by 5 bases, with 14 bases between them. The CDR3 covers 14 residues. The germline V gene encodes CDR1 SGHRS and CDR2 YFSETQ.

The sequenced material came from naive CD4+ T cells sorted from blood. Subset noted: CD45RA+ positively selected. The V gene is TRBV5-1, the J gene TRBJ2-1; D is possibly TRBD1 (6 bases). This receptor was obtained from a man younger than 30 in good health. The CDR3 region is CASSPTGTNNEQFF. CDR3 nucleotide sequence: TGCGCCAGCAGTCCTACAGGGACAAACAATGAGCAGTTCTTC. The full variable domain, with the rest looked up from reference TRBV5-1 and TRBJ2-1, is KAGVTQTPRYLIKTRGQQVTLSCSPISGHRSVSWYQQTPGQGLQFLFEYFSETQRNKGNFPGRFSGRQFSNSRSEMNVSTLELGDSALYLCASSPTGTNNEQFFGPGTRLTVL.